This entry features one TCR beta chain sequence. Its antigen is unknown. Per-base quality was not reported, and no clone a single base away is much larger than it. This entry comes from a study of blood T cell repertoires in COVID-19 (TCRdb year 2020). Regarding the complete study: Collaborator samples came from the United States, Italy and Spain and covered acute and convalescent phases of COVID-19. The prospective study material was composed of cDNA or gDNA derived from T cells, B-cell-depleted T cells, or PBMCs. The dataset comprised deeply sampled blood TCRbeta repertoires from subjects exposed to, actively infected with, or recovered from COVID-19. The repertoires were released in a freely available public database meant as a resource for research on the immune response to SARS-CoV-2. The samples were drawn from two sources: the first 160 participants of the ongoing ImmuneRACE study, and 1,200 or so subjects contributed by 6 global collaborators. The sample metadata nearly always contained a de-identified subject ID, COVID-19 status, age in years and sex. Where HLA class I and class II types were available, the types were taken from metadata supplied by the sample provider, not from assay-based typing. Overall study outcomes, separate from this receptor: The quantity of clinical and demographic metadata differed by source and by participant and was supplied without curation.

The collaborating institutions used their own protocols to collect whole blood in K2EDTA tubes. For TCRbeta analysis, collaborators shipped samples in one of three forms: frozen whole blood, isolated PBMCs, or DNA extracted from either of those sample types. The germline V gene gives CDR1 as SGHRS and CDR2 as YFSETQ. Trimming at the junction amounts to 0 bases on V and 5 bases on J, and the germline ends lie 14 bases apart. The CDR3 holds 16 amino acids from the cysteine to the phenylalanine. Only the CDR3 DNA is retained, 48 bases long and in frame from the first base. TCRbeta CDR3 regions were amplified from genomic DNA using the immunoSEQ Assay, a bias-controlled multiplex PCR. The authors processed their data as follows. The number of nucleated cells in each sample was estimated by amplification of reference gene primers within the assay. Sequence reads were collapsed and filtered to measure the absolute abundance of every unique TCRbeta CDR3 rearrangement. For each sample, productive Simpson clonality was calculated as the square root of Simpson's diversity index over productive rearrangements. TCRdb carries this immuneACCESS record with in-frame sequences only. Its versions omit some clonotypes, under half of them owing to an unresolved V gene in the studies checked, with the rest unexplained. That table gives V, J and clone size, and the DNA gave D and trimming. This sample is represented by about 100,000 clones; about 77% of them were singletons. Together, the top ten hold roughly a third of the sample.

Sequenced: peripheral blood. The chain employs TRBV5-1 and TRBJ2-2, with TRBD2 perhaps the D gene, on 5 matching bases. The receptor was derived from a man aged 65 to 79 with active or convalescent COVID-19. The CDR3 in this case is CASSLEGQRITGELFF. The DNA sequence is as follows: TGCGCCAGCAGCTTGGAGGGCCAGCGGATTACCGGGGAGCTGTTTTTT.